This entry lists 17 T cell receptor beta chains sequenced from one sample in a study of vaccination effects on CD4 cells after COVID-19. CD4+ T cells specific for antigen were expanded with viral peptide pools by the ViraFEST assay before sequencing. The culture ran for less than 12 days, and then CD4+ T cells were isolated. Some clones are missing from TCRdb's copy, which holds only in-frame ones; the method was immunoSEQ multiplex PCR. Of tens of thousands of clones detected, roughly 79% appear once; the ten largest clones hold under 3%. These TCRs' antigens remain unknown. Specimen: CD4+ T cells from PBMCs cultured with HCoV-229E spike peptides, collected before COVID-19 vaccination. These receptors were taken from a human donor who received a COVID-19 vaccine.

This clone was seen more than once but under ten times. The genes are TRBV24-1 and TRBJ2-1; D remains unclear. V lost 7 bases and J 4 bases, leaving 4 bases between the germline ends. The germline V gene has CDR1 KGHDR and CDR2 SFDVKD. The CDR3 has 11 residues. DNA for the CDR3: TGTGCCACCAGAAAGTACAATGAGCAGTTCTTC. Protein: CATRKYNEQFF.

The chain links TRBV30 to TRBJ1-2; TRBD1 might be the D (5 bases). Trimming shortened V by 2 bases and J by 3 bases, and 10 bases separated the two germline ends. The CDR3 spans 13 residues. The V gene's germline CDR1 is GTSNPN and CDR2 SVGIG (reference sequence). The CDR3: CAWSPDSYYGYTF. The CDR3 DNA follows: TGTGCCTGGAGTCCTGACAGTTACTATGGCTACACCTTC.

The rearrangement uses TRBV3-1 (or the pseudogene TRBV3-2) and TRBJ2-6; D remains ambiguous. Trimming removed 4 bases at V and 0 bases at J, with 13 bases between. The CDR3 covers 17 residues. Germline loops: CDR1 LGHDT, CDR2 YNNKEL (reference sequence). The DNA for the CDR3 is TGTGCCAGCAGCCTTACACTGCTGGACTCTGGGGCCAACGTCCTGACTTTC. This translates into CASSLTLLDSGANVLTF.

The chain employs TRBV5-1 and TRBJ2-6; D may be TRBD2 (5 bases). Trimming pared 2 bases from V and 4 bases from J, leaving 16 bases between. CDR3 length equals 17 residues. The germline CDR1 and CDR2 sequences are SGHRS and YFSETQ. The chain's CDR3 is CASSFSGSGGGANVLTF. The CDR3 DNA reads TGCGCCAGCAGCTTTTCGGGGTCAGGCGGCGGGGCCAACGTCCTGACTTTC.

J is TRBJ2-6 and V is TRBV24-1, with D hard to call. The CDR3 sequence is 14 residues long. CDR1 is KGHDR and CDR2 is SFDVKD in the germline V gene. V dropped 7 bases and J dropped 0 bases, with 6 bases sitting between them. The chain's CDR3 is CATSDPSGANVLTF. The CDR3, as DNA: TGTGCCACCAGCGATCCCTCTGGGGCCAACGTCCTGACTTTC.

The V call is TRBV30, the J call TRBJ1-5; D might be TRBD1 (6 bases). There are 15 residues in the CDR3. The V gene's germline CDR1 is GTSNPN and CDR2 SVGIG (reference sequence). V gave up 1 base and J gave up 0 bases, with 10 bases separating them. The DNA of the CDR3 is TGTGCCTGGAGTGCGGACAGCCATAGCAATCAGCCCCAGCATTTT. It codes for CAWSADSHSNQPQHF.

The chain couples TRBV7-3 to TRBJ2-1; D possibly corresponds to TRBD1 (6 bases). The germline V gene encodes CDR1 SGHTA and CDR2 FQGTGA. V was cut by 5 bases and J by 9 bases, with 17 bases left in between. The CDR3 is made up of 14 amino acids. The CDR3: CASSVRGTYSEQFF. As DNA, the CDR3 is TGTGCCAGCAGCGTAAGAGGGACATATAGTGAGCAGTTCTTC. Complete variable domain (other parts from reference TRBV7-3 and TRBJ2-1): GAGVSQTPSNKVTEKGKYVELRCDPISGHTALYWYRQSLGQGPEFLIYFQGTGAADDSGLPNDRFFAVRPEGSVSTLKIQRTERGDSAVYLCASSVRGTYSEQFFGPGTRLTVL.

The chain recombines TRBV18 with TRBJ1-4; tentative D call: TRBD1 (6 bases). Germline CDR1 KGHSH, CDR2 LQKENI. V lost 6 bases and J lost 5, with 19 bases in between. This CDR3 comprises 16 residues. The CDR3 loop reads CASSQDSGSYNEKLFF. The CDR3 nucleotides read TGTGCCAGCTCTCAGGACAGCGGGTCGTACAATGAAAAACTGTTTTTT.

The chain links TRBV12-3 or TRBV12-4 to TRBJ2-2; D is perhaps TRBD1 (6 bases). Trimming left V 6 bases short and J 5 bases short, with 10 bases between. The CDR3 extends over 13 amino acids. The CDR3 sequence is CASSQGGTGELFF. DNA of the CDR3: TGTGCCAGCAGCCAAGGGGGAACCGGGGAGCTGTTTTTT.

The chain is built from TRBV19 and TRBJ2-3; 7 bases are a match to TRBD1. After removal of 6 bases from V and 3 bases from J, the junction contained 3 bases not matched to a gene. The CDR3 runs to 13 residues. Germline lookup yields CDR1 LNHDA and CDR2 SQIVND (reference sequence). The chain's CDR3 is CASRQTGTDTQYF. CDR3 nucleotide sequence: TGTGCCAGTAGACAGACAGGGACAGATACGCAGTATTTT.

The V and J genes are TRBV20-1 and TRBJ2-5; 13 nucleotides align to TRBD2. This CDR3 spans 15 amino acids. Germline V CDR1 and CDR2: DFQATT, SNEGSKA (reference sequence). V lost 3 bases and J lost 5; bases outside the gene matches: 6. CDR3 sequence: CSASPGLAGLETQYF. In DNA form, the CDR3 reads TGCAGTGCTAGTCCGGGACTAGCGGGGCTGGAGACCCAGTACTTC.

This chain uses TRBV14 with TRBJ2-6, with D maybe TRBD2 (6 bases). Germline V lookup: CDR1 SGHDN, CDR2 FVKESK. CDR3 length equals 16 residues. The V end lost 3 bases, the J end lost 0 bases, and 9 bases lay between the germline ends. CDR3 protein: CASSHGGYSGANVLTF. In DNA form, the CDR3 reads TGTGCCAGCAGCCACGGGGGTTACTCTGGGGCCAACGTCCTGACTTTC.

The V and J genes are TRBV27 and TRBJ2-3; no reliable D call. CDR3 size: 14 residues. Germline V gene data show CDR1 as MNHEY and CDR2 as SMNVEV (reference sequence). V was cut by 6 bases and J by 2 bases, with 12 bases left in between. CDR3 in amino acids: CASSRGPLTDTQYF. CDR3 bases: TGTGCCAGCAGCCGCGGCCCCCTCACAGATACGCAGTATTTT.

This clone was observed a single time. The chain links TRBV15 to TRBJ2-5; D may be TRBD1 (5 bases). CDR3 length: 13 residues. V was shortened by 3 bases and J by 6 bases, with 11 bases between the two germline ends. Germline V gene sequence: CDR1 LNHNV, CDR2 YYDKDF (reference sequence). CDR3 nucleotides: TGTGCCACCAGCAGTACAGGACCCCAGACCCAGTACTTC. Protein: CATSSTGPQTQYF.

The chain links TRBV19 to TRBJ1-1; TRBD1 agrees at 8 bases. The CDR3 contains 15 residues. Germline CDR1 reads LNHDA; CDR2 reads SQIVND (reference sequence). J was trimmed by 4 bases and V by 5 bases; bases with no gene match: 9. CDR3 region: CASSAPRGLVTEAFF. The CDR3 nucleotides read TGTGCCAGTAGTGCCCCCAGGGGGCTGGTCACTGAAGCTTTCTTT.

This chain links TRBV7-8 with TRBJ1-6; TRBD1 is a possible D gene (5 bases). Germline-derived CDR1 and CDR2 are SGHVS and FQNEAQ. This CDR3 comprises 15 residues. V lost 1 base, J lost 10 bases, and 14 bases lay in between. The CDR3 protein is CASSLVITGSSPLHF. In DNA, the CDR3 is TGTGCCAGCAGCTTAGTGATTACAGGCTCGTCACCCCTCCACTTT.

The rearrangement uses TRBV29-1 and TRBJ2-1; D not certain. Trimming cost V 4 bases and J 5 bases, with 12 bases left between them. In germline, CDR1 is SQVTM, CDR2 ANQGSEA. The CDR3 runs 13 residues. The CDR3 protein is CSVAVQTDNEQFF. The CDR3 DNA is TGCAGCGTTGCTGTGCAGACCGACAATGAGCAGTTCTTC.